Presented here are 19 T cell receptor beta chains from one specimen sequenced in a study of blood T cell repertoires in COVID-19 (dated by TCRdb to the early 2020s). Preparation of the library involved the immunoSEQ multiplex PCR assay. Here the immuneACCESS table is served through TCRdb, limited to in-frame sequences with V and J called. Missing clones are a known gap in these copies; in checked studies unresolved V genes cover under half, and the rest lacks a known reason. The sample table contains 26,000 or so clones; only one count was recorded for 80% to 90% of them. The ten largest clones capture roughly 2.6% of the sample. The specimen sequenced was peripheral blood. These receptors came from a human donor in a cohort sampled during active COVID-19.

This clone was recorded once. This chain uses TRBV5-5 with TRBJ1-5, with 8 bases fitting TRBD1. The V segment lost 4 bases and the J segment 6 bases; nucleotides outside the gene matches: 6. This CDR3 contains 14 residues. CDR1 SGHKS and CDR2 YYEKEE come from the germline V gene (reference sequence). The DNA for the CDR3 is TGTGCCAGCAGCCCACAGGGGGGGGGTCAGCCCCAGCATTTT. This encodes CASSPQGGGQPQHF. The full variable domain, its missing parts supplied by reference TRBV5-5 and TRBJ1-5, is DAGVTQSPTHLIKTRGQQVTLRCSPISGHKSVSWYQQVLGQGPQFIFQYYEKEERGRGNFPDRFSARQFPNYSSELNVNALLLGDSALYLCASSPQGGGQPQHFGDGTRLSIL.

The chain is built from TRBV19 and TRBJ2-2; the D is unclear. The germline CDR1 and CDR2 sequences are LNHDA and SQIVND (reference sequence). This CDR3 has 14 residues. With 5 bases removed from V and 3 bases from J, the gap between germline ends came to 10 bases. The CDR3 loop reads CASSLGYYTGELFF. The CDR3 coding sequence is TGTGCCAGTAGTCTCGGGTACTACACCGGGGAGCTGTTTTTT.

The CDR3, as DNA: TGTGCCAGTAGTATCCTAGCGGGGGCGGTTGCAGATACGCAGTATTTT. Residues: CASSILAGAVADTQYF. This chain connects TRBV19 to TRBJ2-3; 10 bases line up with TRBD2. The CDR3 extends over 16 amino acids. Trimming at V came to 3 bases and at J to 4 bases, leaving 7 bases not matched to a gene. The germline V gene encodes CDR1 LNHDA and CDR2 SQIVND (reference sequence).

V usage is TRBV5-5 and J usage is TRBJ1-2, with D hard to call. V lost 4 bases and J 10 bases, leaving 14 bases between the germline ends. The CDR3 length is 12 residues. In germline, CDR1 is SGHKS, CDR2 YYEKEE (reference sequence). CDR3 sequence (DNA): TGTGCCAGCAGCCCCCGGGAGGGTCCCTACACCTTC. Protein sequence: CASSPREGPYTF.

The chain uses TRBV6-6 and TRBJ2-5; TRBD1 might be the D (5 bases). Per the germline V gene, CDR1 is MNHNY and CDR2 is SVGAGI (reference sequence). Trimming removed 4 bases from V and 1 base from J, with 10 bases in between. The CDR3 spans 14 residues. In DNA form, the CDR3 reads TGTGCCAGCAGTTCAGGGCTCTCCCAAGAGACCCAGTACTTC. This gives the protein CASSSGLSQETQYF.

The rearrangement uses TRBV7-9 and TRBJ2-4; maybe TRBD1 (5 bases). This CDR3 region has 15 residues. Germline V CDR1 and CDR2: SEHNR, FQNEAQ (reference sequence). Trimming took 5 bases from V and 5 from J, leaving 16 bases between them. CDR3 sequence reads: CASSPPQGSQNIQYF. CDR3 nucleotide sequence: TGTGCCAGCAGCCCACCTCAGGGTAGCCAAAACATTCAGTACTTC.

The rearrangement joins TRBV3-1 (or the pseudogene TRBV3-2) to TRBJ2-1; 7 bases are a match to TRBD2. The CDR3 has 13 residues. With 10 bases clipped from V and 1 base from J, the junction kept 4 bases outside the gene matches. Per germline, CDR1 LGHDT and CDR2 YNNKEL (reference sequence). The CDR3 DNA reads as TGTGCCACCGCGGGGGATTCCTACAATGAGCAGTTCTTC. It translates to CATAGDSYNEQFF.

This clone was recorded only once. This chain links TRBV27 with TRBJ1-3; D is ambiguous. CDR1 and CDR2 (germline): MNHEY, SMNVEV (reference sequence). The CDR3 totals 13 residues. V was clipped by 3 bases and J by 4 bases, with 7 bases between them. The CDR3 sequence: CASSFSLGNTIYF. The CDR3 nucleotides are TGTGCCAGCAGTTTTTCCCTCGGAAACACCATATATTTT.

The chain carries TRBV9 and TRBJ2-3; TRBD2 might be the D (6 bases). V lost 4 bases and J lost 1, with 7 bases in between. This CDR3 spans 13 amino acids. Germline loops: CDR1 SGDLS, CDR2 YYNGEE. Here the CDR3 reads CASSRLGTDTQYF. CDR3 DNA sequence: TGTGCCAGCAGCAGACTAGGCACAGATACGCAGTATTTT.

The CDR3 is CASSVMPQGSNTEAFF. The CDR3 coding sequence is TGTGCCAGCAGCGTAATGCCACAGGGATCGAACACTGAAGCTTTCTTT. The rearrangement uses TRBV9 and TRBJ1-1, with D tentatively TRBD1 (6 bases). This CDR3 region has 16 residues. V was trimmed by 1 base and J by 1 base, leaving 14 bases between them. CDR1 is SGDLS and CDR2 is YYNGEE in the germline V gene. Based on the CDR3 plus reference TRBV9 and TRBJ1-1, the full variable domain is DSGVTQTPKHLITATGQRVTLRCSPRSGDLSVYWYQQSLDQGLQFLIQYYNGEERAKGNILERFSAQQFPDLHSELNLSSLELGDSALYFCASSVMPQGSNTEAFFGQGTRLTVV.

This clone was picked up one time. The chain links TRBV6-5 to TRBJ1-1, with D maybe TRBD1 (5 bases). The germline V gene encodes CDR1 MNHEY and CDR2 SVGAGI. The CDR3 is 15 amino acids. V lost 6 bases and J 0 bases, leaving 14 bases between the germline ends. This CDR3 reads CASSTYGGLNTEAFF. The CDR3 region has the DNA TGTGCCAGCAGCACTTACGGGGGATTGAACACTGAAGCTTTCTTT.

The rearrangement joins TRBV11-2 to TRBJ2-3, with D possibly TRBD2 on 5 matching bases. CDR3 length equals 14 residues. The germline V and J ends were trimmed by 5 bases and 3 bases, with 12 bases remaining between them. The germline V gene has CDR1 SGHAT and CDR2 FQNNGV. CDR3 residues: CASSLRTGTDTQYF. The CDR3 DNA reads as TGTGCCAGCAGCCTGCGGACGGGAACAGATACGCAGTATTTT.

The gene calls are TRBV19 and TRBJ2-5, with 9 bases identical to TRBD1. The germline V gene has CDR1 LNHDA and CDR2 SQIVND (reference sequence). This CDR3 contains 15 residues. Losses at the gene ends were 8 bases for V and 2 bases for J; bases not matched to a gene: 9. The CDR3 reads CASSPGTGRQETQYF. DNA for the CDR3: TGTGCCAGTTCACCCGGGACAGGGAGGCAAGAGACCCAGTACTTC.

In DNA, the CDR3 is TGTGCCAGCAGCTTAGGCGGGGGGGCTGGTGAGCAGTTCTTC. Its protein product is CASSLGGGAGEQFF. V gene TRBV7-8 combines with J gene TRBJ2-1, with TRBD2 matching over 9 bases. V gave up 1 base and J gave up 9 bases; unmatched junction bases: 4. The CDR3 length is 14 residues. Germline-derived CDR1 and CDR2 are SGHVS and FQNEAQ.

This clone was seen a single time. V gene TRBV2 combines with J gene TRBJ1-1; 8 positions match TRBD1. This CDR3 has 16 amino acids. Germline CDR1 SNHLY, CDR2 FYNNEI. Trimming removed 3 bases from V and 3 bases from J; junction bases left unmatched: 9. This CDR3 reads CASSEADRVRDTEAFF. Here the CDR3 DNA reads TGTGCCAGCAGTGAGGCGGACAGGGTTAGGGACACTGAAGCTTTCTTT.

The table lists this clone with a count of one. This sequence joins TRBV18 and TRBJ2-2, with 10 bases fitting TRBD1. This CDR3 is 16 amino acids long. Germline V CDR1 and CDR2: KGHSH, LQKENI. V dropped 3 bases and J dropped 4; count of bases not matched to a gene: 5. The CDR3 DNA reads as TGTGCCAGCTCACCGGAGGGACAGGGGTCCACCGGGGAGCTGTTTTTT. Residues: CASSPEGQGSTGELFF.

This sequence joins TRBV3-1 (or the pseudogene TRBV3-2) and TRBJ1-2; weak D call: TRBD1 (5 bases). The germline gives CDR1 LGHDT, CDR2 YNNKEL (reference sequence). The length of the CDR3 is 15 residues. The germline V and J ends were trimmed by 6 bases and 8 bases, with 22 bases remaining between them. CDR3 bases: TGTGCCAGCAGACGAATTAGCGGAGGGGCCTACGGCTACACCTTC. Amino acid sequence: CASRRISGGAYGYTF.

The chain recombines TRBV6-5 with TRBJ1-2; D call uncertain. Looked up from germline, CDR1 is MNHEY and CDR2 is SVGAGI. The CDR3 extends over 14 amino acids. V gave up 7 bases and J gave up 0 bases, with 12 bases separating them. The CDR3 here is CASKRFIANYGYTF. DNA of the CDR3: TGTGCCAGCAAACGGTTCATAGCTAACTATGGCTACACCTTC.

The chain carries TRBV19 and TRBJ1-2; D possibly corresponds to TRBD1 (5 bases). Between the trimmed V and J ends, which lost 3 bases and 1 base, there was a span of 12 bases. Germline V CDR1 and CDR2: LNHDA, SQIVND (reference sequence). This CDR3 contains 15 residues. The CDR3 DNA sequence: TGTGCCAGTAGTATTGGGGGGAGAGTTAACTATGGCTACACCTTC. Translated, it gives CASSIGGRVNYGYTF.